The rows below give T cell receptor beta chains drawn from one sample of a study of graft-versus-host responses after intestinal transplantation. Libraries were prepared by immunoSEQ multiplex PCR; TCRdb keeps only in-frame clonotypes and omits some of them. The sample shows 16,000 or so clones, roughly four fifths of them seen only once. The starting material was ileum tissue, obtained just under 600 days after intestinal transplantation. These receptors were obtained from a human patient who received an intestinal transplant, so some T cells may come from the graft donor. The CDR3 runs from the conserved cysteine through the conserved F or W. Fields, in order: D gene, clone size, V gene, J gene, CDR3 DNA, CDR3 protein. A D gene is named only where the DNA matches it firmly. Rows give clone size only sometimes, using once, few, many, or a class for an expanded clone.

NA	NA	TRBV25-1	TRBJ2-7	TGTGCCAGCAGTGAAGTGGGCCAGCCCTACGAGCAGTACTTC	CASSEVGQPYEQYF
NA	NA	TRBV6-6	TRBJ1-2	TGTGCCACCACGAACTTCTATGGCTACACCTTC	CATTNFYGYTF
NA	NA	TRBV6-5	TRBJ1-6	TGTGCCAGCAGTTACTCAGGGCGTGGGAATTCACCCCTCCACTTT	CASSYSGRGNSPLHF
TRBD1	NA	TRBV5-6	TRBJ1-3	TGTGCCAGCAGCCGGGGACAGGGGGTGGTTGGAAACACCATATATTTT	CASSRGQGVVGNTIYF
NA	NA	TRBV6-5	TRBJ2-7	TGCGCCATCAGTGAGGGCAGATTACACTACGAGCAGTACTTC	CAISEGRLHYEQYF
NA	few	TRBV27	TRBJ1-1	TGTGCCAGCACAAAACAGGGAGGATACACTGAAGCTTTCTTT	CASTKQGGYTEAFF
NA	NA	TRBV5-6	TRBJ2-3	TGTGCCAGCAGCTGGCGAGGGGATACGCAGTATTTT	CASSWRGDTQYF
NA	NA	TRBV30	TRBJ2-5	TGTGCCTGGAGTTTGGCCGGAACCCAGTACTTC	CAWSLAGTQYF
TRBD2	few	TRBV10-3	TRBJ2-7	TGTGCCATCAGTGAGTCGGGCGGGAGCTCCTACGAGCAGTACTTC	CAISESGGSSYEQYF
NA	NA	TRBV14	TRBJ2-5	TGTGCCAGCAGCCAAGAATGGGGGCGGCGAGAGACCCAGTACTTC	CASSQEWGRRETQYF
NA	once	TRBV18	TRBJ2-7	TGTGCCAGCTCAGCGACAGGGGAGGGCGAGCAGTACTTC	CASSATGEGEQYF
NA	NA	TRBV12-5	TRBJ1-5	TGTGCTAGTGGTTTGGAACAGGGTAATCAGCCCCAGCATTTT	CASGLEQGNQPQHF
NA	NA	TRBV10-2	TRBJ2-5	TGCGCCAGCAGTGAGTACGACTGGCGGCGGGAGACCCAGTACTTC	CASSEYDWRRETQYF
TRBD1	NA	TRBV18	TRBJ1-5	TGTGCCAGCTCACCTTCCCGGGACAGTAATCAGCCCCAGCATTTT	CASSPSRDSNQPQHF
NA	NA	TRBV19	TRBJ2-6	TGTGCCAGTAGTCAGGTCGTCGGGGGGGCCAACGTCCTGACTTTC	CASSQVVGGANVLTF
TRBD1	NA	TRBV6-1	TRBJ1-5	TGTGCCAGCAGCACTCGACAGGGAATGGATCAGCCCCAGCATTTT	CASSTRQGMDQPQHF
NA	NA	TRBV11-3	TRBJ1-1	TGTGCCAGCAGCTTAGATAGGGGTGAAGCTTTCTTT	CASSLDRGEAFF
NA	few	TRBV6-6	TRBJ2-5	TGTGCCAGCAATCTGGGACCTCGCGCGGGAGAGACCCAGTACTTC	CASNLGPRAGETQYF
NA	NA	TRBV7-9	TRBJ1-6	TGTGCCAGCAGCTTCTGGACAGTAAAACCGGCCTATAATTCACCCCTCCACTTT	CASSFWTVKPAYNSPLHF
NA	few	TRBV28	TRBJ2-5	TGTGCCACCCTCCTCCCGGGCGGAGGAGGAGAGACCCAGTACTTC	CATLLPGGGGETQYF
TRBD1	NA	TRBV9	TRBJ2-2	TGTGCCAGCAGCTTCAGACAGGGGGTGTGGACCGGGGAGCTGTTTTTT	CASSFRQGVWTGELFF
NA	NA	TRBV30	TRBJ1-6	TGTGCCTGGAGATTAGCGGGGGCCTTAACGCTCGGGTCACCCCTCCACTTT	CAWRLAGALTLGSPLHF
NA	NA	TRBV9	TRBJ1-3	TGTGCCAGCAGCGTAGGTGGAAACACCATATATTTT	CASSVGGNTIYF
TRBD1	NA	TRBV5-1	TRBJ1-2	TGCGCCAGCAGCTTAATGACAGGGGAAAACTATGGCTACACCTTC	CASSLMTGENYGYTF
TRBD2	NA	TRBV5-8	TRBJ2-7	TGTGCCAGCGGCGGGGGGGCACACGAGCAGTACTTC	CASGGGAHEQYF
NA	NA	TRBV12-2	TRBJ1-6	TGTGCAAGTCGCTTTACGGGACTATTGGATTCACCCCTCCACTTT	CASRFTGLLDSPLHF
NA	NA	TRBV4-2	TRBJ2-7	TGTGCCAGCAGCCAAGATCTTCAGAGCACCTACGAGCAGTACTTC	CASSQDLQSTYEQYF
NA	NA	TRBV6-6	TRBJ2-6	TGTGCCAGCAGTAGACAGCTCTCTGGGGCCAACGTCCTGACTTTC	CASSRQLSGANVLTF
NA	once	TRBV6-5	TRBJ2-1	TGTGCCAGCAGTTTATTGGGGCACAATGAGCAGTTCTTC	CASSLLGHNEQFF